This T cell receptor (beta chain) came from a study of shared clonotypes between healthy human individuals. Regarding this clone: The sample holds other DNA sequences that translate to the same CDR3.

All donors were Caucasian adults living in Nashville, Tennessee. V shed 4 bases and J shed 1 base, with 7 bases lying between them. CDR3 length: 12 amino acids. Germline lookup yields CDR1 SQVTM and CDR2 ANQGSEA. The test was conducted at deep level. The assay was immunoSEQ multiplex PCR, and TCRdb's table has in-frame clones only and misses some. Of approximately 470,000 clones listed, around 80% were seen once; the top ten hold around 13%. The sequence came from a woman in her thirties or forties in good health. Some clones in this sample may be carry-over from other donors' samples. This chain links TRBV29-1 with TRBJ1-1, with no clear D. The sequencing sample was made of PBMCs. This CDR3 reads CSVGGANTEAFF. CDR3 nucleotides: TGCAGCGTTGGGGGAGCGAACACTGAAGCTTTCTTT.